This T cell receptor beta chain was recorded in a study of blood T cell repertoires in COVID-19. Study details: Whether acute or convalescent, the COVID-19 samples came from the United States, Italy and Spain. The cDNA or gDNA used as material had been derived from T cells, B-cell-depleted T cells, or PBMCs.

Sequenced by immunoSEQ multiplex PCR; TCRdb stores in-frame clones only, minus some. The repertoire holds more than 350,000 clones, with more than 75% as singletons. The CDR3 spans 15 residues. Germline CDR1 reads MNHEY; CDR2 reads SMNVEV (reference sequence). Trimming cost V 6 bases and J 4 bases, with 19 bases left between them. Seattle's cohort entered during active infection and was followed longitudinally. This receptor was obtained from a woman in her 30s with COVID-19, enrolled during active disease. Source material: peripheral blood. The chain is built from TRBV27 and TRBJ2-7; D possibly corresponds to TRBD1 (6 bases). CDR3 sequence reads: CASRPPRDTYYEQYF. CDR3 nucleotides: TGTGCCAGCAGGCCCCCCCGGGACACCTATTACGAGCAGTACTTC.